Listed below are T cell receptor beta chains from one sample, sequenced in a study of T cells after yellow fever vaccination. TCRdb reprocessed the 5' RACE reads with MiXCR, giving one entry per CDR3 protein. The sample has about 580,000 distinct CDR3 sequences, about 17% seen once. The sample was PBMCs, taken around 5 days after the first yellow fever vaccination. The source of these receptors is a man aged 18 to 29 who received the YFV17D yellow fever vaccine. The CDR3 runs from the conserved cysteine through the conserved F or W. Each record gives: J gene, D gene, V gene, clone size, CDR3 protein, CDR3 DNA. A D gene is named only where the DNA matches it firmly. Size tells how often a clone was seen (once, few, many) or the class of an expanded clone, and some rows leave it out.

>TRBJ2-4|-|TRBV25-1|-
CASSEWKGGSDIQYF
TGTGCCAGCAGTGAATGGAAAGGGGGGTCGGACATTCAGTACTTC
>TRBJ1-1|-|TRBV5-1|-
CASSLLRRTNTEAFF
TGCGCCAGCAGCCTCCTACGACGTACGAACACTGAAGCTTTCTTT
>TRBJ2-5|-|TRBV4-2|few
CASSQANTETQYF
TGTGCCAGCAGCCAAGCGAACACAGAGACCCAGTACTTC
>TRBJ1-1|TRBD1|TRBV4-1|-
CASSQERDRDTEAFF
TGCGCCAGCAGCCAAGAACGGGACAGGGACACTGAAGCTTTCTTT
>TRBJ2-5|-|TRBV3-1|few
CASSPTWARQETQYF
TGTGCCAGCAGCCCTACTTGGGCTAGACAGGAGACCCAGTACTTC
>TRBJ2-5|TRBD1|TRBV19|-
CASSRTGVRRETQYF
TGTGCCAGTAGTCGAACAGGGGTTCGAAGAGAGACCCAGTACTTC
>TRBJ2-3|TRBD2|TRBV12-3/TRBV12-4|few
CASRYSGESTDTQYF
TGTGCCAGCAGATACAGCGGGGAAAGCACAGATACGCAGTATTTT
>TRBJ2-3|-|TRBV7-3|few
CASSEGPGSTDTQYF
TGTGCCAGCAGCGAAGGTCCGGGATCGACAGATACGCAGTATTTT
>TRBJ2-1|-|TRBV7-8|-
CASSHLDGKNVQFF
TGTGCCAGCAGCCACCTCGACGGGAAAAATGTGCAGTTCTTC
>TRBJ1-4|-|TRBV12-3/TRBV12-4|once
CASSLVAGSLGELFF
TGTGCCAGCAGTTTAGTAGCGGGCAGCCTTGGAGAACTGTTTTTT
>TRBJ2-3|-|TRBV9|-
CASSQTVSTDTQYF
TGTGCCAGCAGTCAAACGGTGAGCACAGATACGCAGTATTTT
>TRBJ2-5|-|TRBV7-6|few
CASSLRVGQTQYF
TGTGCCAGCAGCTTAAGGGTGGGGCAGACCCAGTACTTC
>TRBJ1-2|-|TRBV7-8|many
CASSPRQVLGYGYTF
TGTGCCAGCAGCCCTAGACAAGTATTAGGCTATGGCTACACCTTC
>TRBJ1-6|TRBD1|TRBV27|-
CASRGGRGNSPLHF
TGTGCCAGCCGGGGGGGCAGGGGGAATTCACCCCTCCACTTT
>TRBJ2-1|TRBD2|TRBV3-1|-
CASSQGLAGPRLNNEQFF
TGTGCCAGCAGCCAGGGACTAGCGGGGCCTCGCCTTAACAATGAGCAGTTCTTC
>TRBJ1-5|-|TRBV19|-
CASVRRDSNQPQHF
TGTGCCAGTGTCCGGAGAGATAGCAATCAGCCCCAGCATTTT
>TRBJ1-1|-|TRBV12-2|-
CASRLGQGDTEAFF
TGTGCAAGTCGCTTAGGGCAGGGAGACACTGAAGCTTTCTTT
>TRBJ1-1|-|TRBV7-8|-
CASSTGGPTEAFF
TGTGCCAGCAGCACCGGGGGTCCCACTGAAGCTTTCTTT
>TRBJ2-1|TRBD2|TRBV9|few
CASSVAWRGTYNEQFF
TGTGCCAGCAGCGTAGCGTGGCGGGGGACCTACAATGAGCAGTTCTTC
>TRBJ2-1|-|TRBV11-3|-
CASSFHRAGEQFF
TGTGCCAGCAGCTTCCACCGGGCGGGTGAGCAGTTCTTC
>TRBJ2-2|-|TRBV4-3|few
CASSQGGQFGGELFF
TGCGCCAGCAGCCAGGGAGGACAGTTCGGCGGGGAGCTGTTTTTT
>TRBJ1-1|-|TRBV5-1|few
CASSLEGGPTEAFF
TGCGCCAGCAGCTTGGAAGGGGGACCCACTGAAGCTTTCTTT
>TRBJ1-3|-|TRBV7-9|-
CASSLDVVTLSGNTIYF
TGTGCCAGCAGCTTAGATGTTGTAACCCTCTCTGGAAACACCATATATTTT
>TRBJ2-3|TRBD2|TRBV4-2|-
CASTPNGGASDTQYF
TGTGCCAGCACCCCTAACGGGGGGGCGTCAGATACGCAGTATTTT
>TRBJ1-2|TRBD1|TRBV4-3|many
CASSQVGPGQGTYGYTF
TGCGCCAGCAGCCAAGTAGGGCCGGGACAGGGGACCTATGGCTACACCTTC
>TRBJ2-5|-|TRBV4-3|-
CASSQGPETQYF
TGCGCCAGCAGCCAAGGACCGGAGACCCAGTACTTC
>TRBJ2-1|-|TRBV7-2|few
CASSLPGRNEQFF
TGTGCCAGCAGCTTGCCGGGAAGGAATGAGCAGTTCTTC
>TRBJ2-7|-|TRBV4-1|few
CASSQDAYEQYF
TGCGCCAGCAGCCAAGATGCGTACGAGCAGTACTTC
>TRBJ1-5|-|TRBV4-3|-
CASSQDREQPQHF
TGCGCCAGCAGCCAAGATAGGGAACAGCCCCAGCATTTT
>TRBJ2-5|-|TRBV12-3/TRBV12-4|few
CASSSSRGSGTQYF
TGTGCCAGCAGTTCCTCTAGGGGATCGGGGACCCAGTACTTC
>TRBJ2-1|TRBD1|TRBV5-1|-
CASSAGQGYNEQFF
TGCGCCAGCAGCGCGGGACAGGGATACAATGAGCAGTTCTTC
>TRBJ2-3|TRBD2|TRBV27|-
CASKSGGDTQYF
TGTGCCAGCAAGTCGGGAGGAGATACGCAGTATTTT
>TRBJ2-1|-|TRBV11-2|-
CASSSLGSYNEQFF
TGTGCCAGCAGCTCCCTTGGGAGCTACAATGAGCAGTTCTTC
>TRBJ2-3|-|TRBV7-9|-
CASSPRDSSTDTQYF
TGTGCCAGCAGCCCCCGGGACTCTAGCACAGATACGCAGTATTTT
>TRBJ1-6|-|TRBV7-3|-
CASSVEGNSPLHF
TGTGCCAGCAGCGTTGAGGGTAATTCACCCCTCCACTTT
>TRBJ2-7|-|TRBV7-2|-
CASSRGLLYEQYF
TGTGCCAGCAGCCGGGGGCTGTTATACGAGCAGTACTTC
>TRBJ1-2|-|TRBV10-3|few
CAISGRDFQANYGYTF
TGTGCCATCAGTGGTCGGGACTTCCAAGCTAACTATGGCTACACCTTC
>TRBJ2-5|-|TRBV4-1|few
CASSQDGWGLGETQYF
TGCGCCAGCAGCCAAGACGGTTGGGGGCTAGGGGAGACCCAGTACTTC
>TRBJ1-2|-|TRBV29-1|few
CSVELGAQGYTF
TGCAGCGTTGAACTTGGGGCGCAGGGCTACACCTTC
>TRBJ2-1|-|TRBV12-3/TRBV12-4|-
CASSLALGGGYNEQFF
TGTGCCAGCAGTTTAGCGCTTGGCGGAGGGTACAATGAGCAGTTCTTC
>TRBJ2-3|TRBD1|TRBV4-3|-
CASSPGQAIDTQYF
TGCGCCAGCAGCCCGGGACAGGCGATAGATACGCAGTATTTT
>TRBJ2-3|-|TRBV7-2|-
CASSLGGYIDTQYF
TGTGCCAGCAGCTTAGGGGGCTACATAGATACGCAGTATTTT
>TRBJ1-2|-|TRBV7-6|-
CASSLGLRYGYTF
TGTGCCAGCAGCTTAGGTCTACGATATGGCTACACCTTC
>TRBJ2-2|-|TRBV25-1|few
CASSEGLNTGELFF
TGTGCCAGCAGTGAAGGGTTGAACACCGGGGAGCTGTTTTTT
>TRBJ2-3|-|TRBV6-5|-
CASSYSRNTDTQYF
TGTGCCAGCAGTTACTCGAGGAACACAGATACGCAGTATTTT
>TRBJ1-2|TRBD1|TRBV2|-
CASRGQGDAGGYTF
TGTGCCAGCAGGGGACAGGGTGATGCGGGAGGCTACACCTTC
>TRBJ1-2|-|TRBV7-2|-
CASSLDSPGVPERYTF
TGTGCCAGCAGCTTAGATAGTCCAGGGGTCCCCGAGCGCTACACCTTC
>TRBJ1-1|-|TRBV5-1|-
CASSADWNTEAFF
TGCGCCAGCAGCGCGGACTGGAACACTGAAGCTTTCTTT
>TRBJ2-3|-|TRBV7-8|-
CASSLVSGLAGDTQYF
TGTGCCAGCAGCTTAGTGTCGGGCTTGGCGGGAGATACGCAGTATTTT
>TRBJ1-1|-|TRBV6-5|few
CASGRGAREAFF
TGTGCCAGCGGACGAGGGGCCCGTGAAGCTTTCTTT
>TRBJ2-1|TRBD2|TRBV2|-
CASSGTLAGVYNEQFF
TGTGCCAGCAGTGGAACGCTAGCGGGGGTCTACAATGAGCAGTTCTTC
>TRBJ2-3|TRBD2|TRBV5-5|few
CASSLGPTSGDTDTQYF
TGTGCCAGCAGCTTGGGGCCAACTAGCGGGGACACAGATACGCAGTATTTT
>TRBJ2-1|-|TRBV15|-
CATSREIDHRQFF
TGTGCCACCAGCAGAGAAATCGACCACCGTCAGTTCTTC